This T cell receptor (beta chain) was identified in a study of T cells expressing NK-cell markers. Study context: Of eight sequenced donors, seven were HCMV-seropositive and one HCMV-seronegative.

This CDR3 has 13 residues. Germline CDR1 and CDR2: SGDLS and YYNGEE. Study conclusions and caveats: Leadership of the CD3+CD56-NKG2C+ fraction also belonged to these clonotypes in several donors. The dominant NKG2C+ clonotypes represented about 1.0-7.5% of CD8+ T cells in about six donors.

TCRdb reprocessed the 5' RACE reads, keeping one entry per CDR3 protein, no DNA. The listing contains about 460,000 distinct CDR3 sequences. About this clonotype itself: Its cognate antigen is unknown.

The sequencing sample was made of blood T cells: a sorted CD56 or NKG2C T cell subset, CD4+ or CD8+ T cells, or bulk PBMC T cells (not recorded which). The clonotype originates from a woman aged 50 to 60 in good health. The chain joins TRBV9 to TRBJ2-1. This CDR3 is CASSVGSYNEQFF.